Shown below are 32 T cell receptor beta chains from a single sample sequenced in a study of shared clonotypes between healthy human individuals. Using immunoSEQ multiplex PCR, the repertoire was profiled, and TCRdb retains in-frame clones only, with some absent. Seen here are approximately 500,000 clones, about 78% observed once, and the top ten hold 12%. Sequencing was carried out using PBMCs. Every receptor here comes from a woman aged 40-49 years in good health. Some clones in this sample may be carry-over from other donors' samples.

This clone was picked up one time. The chain couples TRBV19 to TRBJ2-5; TRBD1 matches 7 bases. This CDR3 region has 15 residues. V gave up 7 bases and J gave up 5 bases; unmatched junction bases: 13. Per the germline V gene, CDR1 is LNHDA and CDR2 is SQIVND (reference sequence). CDR3 amino acids: CASTTGTAPGETQYF. In DNA, the CDR3 is TGTGCCAGTACCACCGGGACAGCCCCCGGGGAGACCCAGTACTTC.

Comment on this clone: A read error is possible here, since a much larger clone lies one base away. This rearrangement joins TRBV19 to TRBJ2-7; tentatively, D is TRBD2 (6 bases). CDR3 length: 16 amino acids. Germline V CDR1 and CDR2: LNHDA, SQIVND (reference sequence). V was clipped by 4 bases and J by 3 bases, with 19 bases between them. The DNA of the CDR3 is TGTGCCAGTAGTAAGTCCCGCGGGAAGAAATTCTACGAGCAGTACTTC. Amino acid sequence: CASSKSRGKKFYEQYF.

On this clone itself: No conserved phenylalanine or tryptophan is present at the end of the CDR3, so a read error is the likely explanation. The V and J genes are TRBV27 and TRBJ1-4; no clear D. The CDR3 contains 14 residues. Germline V CDR1 and CDR2: MNHEY, SMNVEV (reference sequence). V gave up 0 bases and J gave up 4 bases, with 6 bases separating them. The CDR3 bases are TGTGCCAGCAGTTTATCGCGCAGTAATGAAAAACTGTTTTAT. This codes for CASSLSRSNEKLFY.

The V gene is TRBV5-6, the J gene TRBJ1-5, with D perhaps TRBD1 (6 bases). The CDR3 spans 14 residues. The germline V gene has CDR1 SGHDT and CDR2 YYEEEE. Trimming pared 4 bases from V and 2 bases from J, leaving 10 bases between. The CDR3: CASSRGGGNQPQHF. The CDR3 region has the DNA TGTGCCAGCAGCCGGGGGGGCGGCAATCAGCCCCAGCATTTT. The whole variable domain, filled in from reference TRBV5-6 and TRBJ1-5, reads DAGVTQSPTHLIKTRGQQVTLRCSPKSGHDTVSWYQQALGQGPQFIFQYYEEEERQRGNFPDRFSGHQFPNYSSELNVNALLLGDSALYLCASSRGGGNQPQHFGDGTRLSIL.

This clone has more than one count but fewer than ten. The chain recombines TRBV28 with TRBJ2-1; 9 bases match TRBD1. The CDR3 loop spans 16 amino acids. V lost 4 bases to trimming and J lost 5 bases; unmatched junction nucleotides: 9. Germline CDR1 MDHEN, CDR2 SYDVKM. The CDR3 sequence: CASSSYGQGTHNEQFF. The CDR3 DNA reads as TGTGCCAGCAGTTCATACGGACAGGGGACCCACAATGAGCAGTTCTTC.

V gene TRBV28 combines with J gene TRBJ1-1; D is possibly TRBD1 (5 bases). Germline V gene sequence: CDR1 MDHEN, CDR2 SYDVKM. Trimming shortened V by 10 bases and J by 5 bases, and 8 bases separated the two germline ends. The CDR3 spans 10 residues. CDR3 region: CATPGTEAFF. DNA of the CDR3: TGTGCCACCCCAGGGACTGAAGCTTTCTTT. The full variable domain, completed using reference TRBV28 and TRBJ1-1, is DVKVTQSSRYLVKRTGEKVFLECVQDMDHENMFWYRQDPGLGLRLIYFSYDVKMKEKGDIPEGYSVSREKKERFSLILESASTNQTSMYLCATPGTEAFFGQGTRLTVV.

The rearrangement uses TRBV19 and TRBJ2-7; no clear D gene. This CDR3 is built from 12 residues. Germline loops: CDR1 LNHDA, CDR2 SQIVND (reference sequence). Trimming took 5 bases from V and 1 from J, leaving 6 bases between them. The CDR3 DNA is TGTGCCAGTAGTTCAGAGTCCTACGAGCAGTACTTC. It is translated as CASSSESYEQYF.

The gene calls are TRBV10-1 and TRBJ2-5; possibly TRBD2 for D (6 bases). Trimming removed 6 bases at V and 1 base at J, with 12 bases between. Germline V lookup: CDR1 WNHNN, CDR2 SYGVQD (reference sequence). The CDR3 is 14 residues long. CDR3 sequence: CASREKGLQETQYF. The CDR3 region has the DNA TGCGCCAGCAGGGAAAAGGGACTCCAAGAGACCCAGTACTTC.

The chain employs TRBV5-6 and TRBJ2-7; 7 nucleotides line up with TRBD2. CDR1 and CDR2 (germline): SGHDT, YYEEEE. The CDR3 has 15 amino acids. With V trimmed by 0 bases and J by 3 bases, 6 bases remained unmatched. CDR3 DNA sequence: TGTGCCAGCAGCTTGGGCCGCGGGAGTAGCTACGAGCAGTACTTC. It encodes CASSLGRGSSYEQYF.

The rearrangement uses TRBV5-8 and TRBJ1-1; TRBD1 aligns across 8 bases. Germline loops: CDR1 SGHTS, CDR2 YDEGEE. J was trimmed by 10 bases and V by 0 bases; bases with no gene match: 2. CDR3 size: 12 residues. This CDR3 is CASSLGDRGAFF. The CDR3 DNA follows: TGTGCCAGCAGCTTGGGTGACAGGGGAGCTTTCTTT.

The rearrangement links TRBV5-6 to TRBJ2-5, with D perhaps matching TRBD1 (6 bases). The CDR3 consists of 16 residues. The V gene's germline CDR1 is SGHDT and CDR2 YYEEEE. V was pared by 0 bases and J by 2 bases, with 14 bases between. CDR3 in DNA: TGTGCCAGCAGCTTGGGTGGGGCAGGGGATCAAGAGACCCAGTACTTC. It codes for CASSLGGAGDQETQYF.

This clone occurred a few times. The rearrangement joins TRBV11-2 to TRBJ1-1; possibly TRBD1 for D (5 bases). Trimming took 3 bases from V and 4 from J, leaving 12 bases between them. The CDR3 is 14 residues long. The germline gives CDR1 SGHAT, CDR2 FQNNGV. In DNA form, the CDR3 reads TGTGCCAGCAGCTTTTTAGGGACGGGCACTGAAGCTTTCTTT. Encoded protein: CASSFLGTGTEAFF.

This chain links TRBV27 with TRBJ1-4, with 10 bases matching TRBD1. This CDR3 contains 16 residues. The ends lost 6 bases at V and 10 bases at J; junction bases unmatched: 14. CDR1 MNHEY and CDR2 SMNVEV come from the germline V gene (reference sequence). This CDR3 is CASRAAGTGDLRKLFF. The CDR3 DNA reads TGTGCCAGCAGGGCAGCCGGGACAGGGGATTTAAGAAAACTGTTTTTT.

The chain is built from TRBV11-2 and TRBJ2-3; D is ambiguous. V lost 1 base to trimming and J lost 6 bases, with 8 bases between them. The CDR3 covers 13 residues. Looked up from germline, CDR1 is SGHAT and CDR2 is FQNNGV. CDR3 nucleotide sequence: TGTGCCAGCAGCTTAGGCAGGTTGGATACGCAGTATTTT. The encoded protein is CASSLGRLDTQYF. The complete variable domain, with remaining parts taken from reference TRBV11-2 and TRBJ2-3, reads EAGVAQSPRYKIIEKRQSVAFWCNPISGHATLYWYQQILGQGPKLLIQFQNNGVVDDSQLPKDRFSAERLKGVDSTLKIQPAKLEDSAVYLCASSLGRLDTQYFGPGTRLTVL.

Note on this clone: Germline is not matched at one junction end, which may reflect a read error. The CDR3 spells CASSTGQEAFF. The CDR3 coding sequence is TGTGCCAGCAGTACCGGACAGGAAGCTTTCTTT. This chain uses TRBV10-2 with TRBJ1-1; possibly TRBD1 for D (6 bases). Germline CDR1 and CDR2: WSHSY and SAAADI. This CDR3 spans 11 amino acids.

The chain links TRBV30 to TRBJ1-5, with no clear D. V lost 4 bases and J lost 0, with 13 bases in between. CDR3 size: 15 residues. Germline V gene data show CDR1 as GTSNPN and CDR2 as SVGIG (reference sequence). Here the CDR3 reads CAWTSGMYSNQPQHF. DNA for the CDR3: TGTGCCTGGACCTCGGGGATGTATAGCAATCAGCCCCAGCATTTT.

V gene TRBV4-2 combines with J gene TRBJ2-2; 11 nucleotides align to TRBD2. V shed 3 bases and J 6 bases; nucleotides not matched to a gene: 3. CDR3 length: 15 amino acids. Germline CDR1 reads LGHNA; CDR2 reads YNFKEQ. The CDR3 region has the DNA TGTGCCAGCAGCCATGAACTAGCGGGAGCCGGGGAGCTGTTTTTT. This gives the protein CASSHELAGAGELFF.

This clone was observed once. V is TRBV5-4 and J is TRBJ2-3; the match to TRBD1 covers 7 bases. Trimming cost V 4 bases and J 0 bases; bases outside gene matches: 8. The CDR3 sequence is 16 residues long. CDR1 and CDR2 from the germline V gene are SGHNT and YYREEE (reference sequence). The CDR3 nucleotides read TGTGCCAGCAGCACGGGACAGAGCCCTAGCACAGATACGCAGTATTTT. The encoded protein is CASSTGQSPSTDTQYF.

V usage is TRBV7-3 and J usage is TRBJ2-2; the D gene is possibly TRBD2 (6 bases). This CDR3 region has 15 residues. From germline, CDR1 is SGHTA and CDR2 FQGTGA. The ends were cut back, 1 base at V and 4 bases at J, with 10 bases in the middle. DNA for the CDR3: TGTGCCAGCAGCTTAATAGGACTACGCACCGGGGAGCTGTTTTTT. It is translated as CASSLIGLRTGELFF.

The gene calls are TRBV19 and TRBJ2-1, with TRBD1 as a possible D gene (6 bases). The V end lost 6 bases, the J end lost 10 bases, and 16 bases lay between the germline ends. Per germline, CDR1 LNHDA and CDR2 SQIVND (reference sequence). The CDR3 loop spans 13 amino acids. CDR3 sequence: CASSVQQGTEQFF. CDR3 coding DNA: TGTGCCAGTAGCGTTCAACAGGGTACAGAGCAGTTCTTC. The complete variable domain, with remaining parts taken from reference TRBV19 and TRBJ2-1, reads DGGITQSPKYLFRKEGQNVTLSCEQNLNHDAMYWYRQDPGQGLRLIYYSQIVNDFQKGDIAEGYSVSREKKESFPLTVTSAQKNPTAFYLCASSVQQGTEQFFGPGTRLTVL.

The J gene is TRBJ2-5, the V gene TRBV7-8; 10 bases line up with TRBD2. Trimming took 3 bases from V and 3 from J; bases not matched to a gene: 16. The germline V gene encodes CDR1 SGHVS and CDR2 FQNEAQ. This CDR3 contains 19 residues. CDR3 in DNA: TGTGCCAGCAGCTTTAACCCTAAGGCCGGGACTAGCGTTAAAGAGACCCAGTACTTC. Translation gives CASSFNPKAGTSVKETQYF.

This clone was seen more than once but under ten times. Other DNA sequences in this specimen translate into the identical CDR3. CDR3 DNA: TGTGCCAGCAGTGTAGCGGGAGGATCCTACGAGCAGTACTTC. It codes for CASSVAGGSYEQYF. This sequence joins TRBV6-1 and TRBJ2-7, with 10 bases matching TRBD2. After removal of 4 bases from V and 1 base from J, the junction contained 1 base not matched to a gene. Germline V gene lookup returns CDR1 MNHNS and CDR2 SASEGT. The CDR3 length is 14 residues.

This clone was observed once. The chain carries TRBV28 and TRBJ1-1, with D hard to call. This CDR3 contains 12 residues. The V and J ends lost 6 bases and 0 bases respectively, with 5 bases between them. Germline loops: CDR1 MDHEN, CDR2 SYDVKM. CDR3 in DNA: TGTGCCAGCAGCCAATTGAACACTGAAGCTTTCTTT. It encodes CASSQLNTEAFF.

The rearrangement uses TRBV5-1 and TRBJ2-3; 9 bases line up with TRBD1. Trimming at V came to 2 bases and at J to 4 bases, leaving 5 bases not matched to a gene. The germline V gene has CDR1 SGHRS and CDR2 YFSETQ. This CDR3 is 15 amino acids long. CDR3 loop: CASSLGTGLPDTQYF. The CDR3 DNA reads as TGCGCCAGCAGCTTAGGGACAGGGCTCCCAGATACGCAGTATTTT.

As to this clone: With a much larger clone just one base away, this may be a read error. Other DNA sequences in this specimen translate into the identical CDR3. V gene TRBV30 combines with J gene TRBJ1-2; no clear D. This CDR3 is built from 15 residues. CDR1 and CDR2 from the germline V gene are GTSNPN and SVGIG (reference sequence). The DNA for the CDR3 is TGTGCCTGGAGTGAGGTCAGGAACAAGAACTATGGCTACACATTC. This translates into CAWSEVRNKNYGYTF.

J is TRBJ2-2 and V is TRBV10-2; D gene unclear. The CDR3 sequence is 14 residues long. The V end lost 5 bases, the J end lost 6 bases, and 13 bases lay between the germline ends. Germline V gives CDR1 WSHSY, CDR2 SAAADI. The CDR3 region has the DNA TGCGCCAGCAGTCAAACCCCTAGGGCCGGGGAGCTGTTTTTT. Encoded protein: CASSQTPRAGELFF.

The chain employs TRBV30 and TRBJ1-4, with D possibly matching TRBD1 (6 bases). The V and J ends lost 3 bases and 0 bases respectively, with 14 bases between them. The CDR3 has 16 residues. The germline V gene has CDR1 GTSNPN and CDR2 SVGIG (reference sequence). The CDR3 here is CAWSLSRTATNEKLFF. CDR3 bases: TGTGCCTGGAGCCTGTCTCGGACAGCAACTAATGAAAAACTGTTTTTT.

This clone was seen more than once but under ten times. The gene calls are TRBV28 and TRBJ1-1; D is unclear. The V end was cut by 6 bases, the J end by 1 base, with 9 bases between. The CDR3 totals 13 residues. Germline V gives CDR1 MDHEN, CDR2 SYDVKM. Written as DNA, the CDR3 is TGTGCCAGCAGCCGGCATTGGAACACTGAAGCTTTCTTT. The encoded protein is CASSRHWNTEAFF.

The V call is TRBV2, the J call TRBJ2-2; tentative D call: TRBD1 (5 bases). The CDR3 is 16 amino acids. Per germline, CDR1 SNHLY and CDR2 FYNNEI. V lost 4 bases, J lost 2 bases, and 14 bases lay in between. DNA for the CDR3: TGTGCCAGCAGTGGCGGACACGACCTAAACACCGGGGAGCTGTTTTTT. As protein: CASSGGHDLNTGELFF.

This chain connects TRBV28 to TRBJ2-7; D gene uncertain. The V gene's germline CDR1 is MDHEN and CDR2 SYDVKM. This CDR3 spans 14 amino acids. The V and J ends lost 7 bases and 3 bases respectively, with 16 bases between them. The CDR3: CASTRIEPNYEQYF. In nucleotides, the CDR3 is TGTGCCAGCACCCGAATCGAGCCAAACTACGAGCAGTACTTC.

In its sample, this clone was seen once. The chain combines TRBV2 with TRBJ2-3, with D unresolved. Germline CDR1 SNHLY, CDR2 FYNNEI. The ends were cut back, 4 bases at V and 8 bases at J, with 10 bases in the middle. The CDR3 consists of 12 residues. CDR3 amino acids: CASSGIVVTQYF. The DNA for the CDR3 is TGTGCCAGCAGTGGGATAGTCGTTACGCAGTATTTT.

This chain joins TRBV5-1 and TRBJ2-7; 8 bases align to TRBD2. CDR3 length: 15 amino acids. V lost 5 bases to trimming and J lost 4 bases; unmatched junction nucleotides: 11. The germline CDR1 and CDR2 sequences are SGHRS and YFSETQ. Here the CDR3 DNA reads TGCGCCAGCAGGCCTCGAGCCGGGAGGGTTTACGAGCAGTACTTC. Protein sequence: CASRPRAGRVYEQYF.